The subject of this entry is one T cell receptor beta chain. This specimen comes from a study of blood T cell repertoires in COVID-19. Study in general: T cells, B-cell-depleted T cells, or PBMCs provided the cDNA or gDNA that served as material.

V lost 5 bases and J lost 8, with 12 bases in between. Germline V gene lookup returns CDR1 MNHEY and CDR2 SVGAGI. This CDR3 region has 13 residues. The protocol was immunoSEQ multiplex PCR, while the TCRdb copy is restricted to in-frame clones and leaves out a portion. The data contain approximately 99,000 clones, about four fifths of them seen just once; the ten biggest clones take up around 18%. The sequenced material came from peripheral blood. The V call is TRBV6-5, the J call TRBJ2-2; a possible D gene is TRBD1 (6 bases). The clonotype originates from an elderly woman with active or convalescent COVID-19. DNA of the CDR3: TGTGCCAGCAGTACACAGGGTGGGGGGGAGCTGTTTTTT. Its translation is CASSTQGGGELFF.